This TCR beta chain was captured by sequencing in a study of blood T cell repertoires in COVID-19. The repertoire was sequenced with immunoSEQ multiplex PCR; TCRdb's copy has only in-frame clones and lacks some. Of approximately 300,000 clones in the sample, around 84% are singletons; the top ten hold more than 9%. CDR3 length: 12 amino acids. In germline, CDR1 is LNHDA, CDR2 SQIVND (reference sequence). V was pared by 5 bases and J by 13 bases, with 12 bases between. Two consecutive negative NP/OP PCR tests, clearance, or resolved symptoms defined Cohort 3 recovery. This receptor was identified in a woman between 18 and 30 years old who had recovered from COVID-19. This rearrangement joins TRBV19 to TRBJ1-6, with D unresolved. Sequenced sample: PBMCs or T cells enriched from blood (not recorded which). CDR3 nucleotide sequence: TGTGCCAGTAGTCTGGTATCGGGGCCCCTCCACTTT. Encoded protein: CASSLVSGPLHF.